The 32 T cell receptor beta chains below were found in one sample sequenced in a study of identifying expanded T cells in peripheral blood (dated by TCRdb to about 2019). The method behind the library was the immunoSEQ multiplex PCR assay. In its TCRdb copy, this immuneACCESS table keeps in-frame sequences only and misses some clones. Where compared with another copy, unresolved V genes explain less than half of these, and the others have no known cause. The sample has 85,000 to 100,000 clones on record, around 89% of them singletons. The ten biggest clones cover 4% of the sample. What was sequenced was blood. The origin of the receptors is a person aged 18 to 70 in good health.

The CDR3 protein is CASSVGSGGVAYNEQFF. The CDR3 DNA follows: TGTGCCAGCAGCGTTGGAAGCGGGGGAGTGGCCTACAATGAGCAGTTCTTC. J is TRBJ2-1 and V is TRBV9; 8 nucleotides agree with TRBD2. The CDR3 runs 17 residues. V lost 2 bases to trimming and J lost 2 bases; unmatched junction nucleotides: 9. Looked up from germline, CDR1 is SGDLS and CDR2 is YYNGEE.

The V call is TRBV19, the J call TRBJ2-2; the match to TRBD2 covers 8 bases. With V trimmed by 8 bases and J by 6 bases, 5 bases remained unmatched. Germline V CDR1 and CDR2: LNHDA, SQIVND (reference sequence). The CDR3 runs to 13 residues. CDR3 sequence (DNA): TGTGCCAGTCGGGGGGGCAGACCCGGGGAGCTGTTTTTT. This encodes CASRGGRPGELFF.

The V gene is TRBV30, the J gene TRBJ1-2; D uncertain. The CDR3 runs 14 residues. Germline CDR1 is GTSNPN and CDR2 is SVGIG (reference sequence). The V gene lost 2 bases and the J gene lost 8 bases, with 18 bases spanning the gap. The CDR3 DNA reads TGTGCCTGGAGTAACCCCGGGATAGGGAACGGCTACACCTTC. Residues: CAWSNPGIGNGYTF. The variable domain in full, with the rest retrieved from reference TRBV30 and TRBJ1-2, is SQTIHQWPATLVQPVGSPLSLECTVEGTSNPNLYWYRQAAGRGLQLLFYSVGIGQISSEVPQNLSASRPQDRQFILSSKKLLLSDSGFYLCAWSNPGIGNGYTFGSGTRLTVV.

This chain uses TRBV15 with TRBJ2-7; D is unclear. The CDR3 sequence is 14 residues long. Trimming stripped 3 bases from V and 7 bases from J, with 16 bases between. The V gene's germline CDR1 is LNHNV and CDR2 YYDKDF (reference sequence). CDR3 protein: CATSSLGSLREQYF. CDR3 DNA: TGTGCCACCAGCAGTTTGGGGTCATTACGGGAGCAGTACTTC. The full variable domain, in which reference TRBV15 and TRBJ2-7 provide the parts outside the CDR3, is DAMVIQNPRYQVTQFGKPVTLSCSQTLNHNVMYWYQQKSSQAPKLLFHYYDKDFNNEADTPDNFQSRRPNTSFCFLDIRSPGLGDTAMYLCATSSLGSLREQYFGPGTRLTVT.

The chain has TRBV7-2 and TRBJ1-1; possible D gene TRBD1, 5 bases. The CDR3 is made up of 15 amino acids. Germline V gives CDR1 SGHTA, CDR2 FQGNSA. Trimming removed 1 base at V and 0 bases at J, with 9 bases between. CDR3 loop: CASSLGQGMNTEAFF. CDR3 DNA: TGTGCCAGCAGCTTAGGGCAGGGCATGAACACTGAAGCTTTCTTT.

The genes are TRBV9 and TRBJ2-5; D is possibly TRBD1 or TRBD2 (5 bases each). V lost 2 bases and J lost 3, with 14 bases in between. Germline V gene lookup returns CDR1 SGDLS and CDR2 YYNGEE. CDR3 length: 15 amino acids. The CDR3, as DNA: TGTGCCAGCAGCGTTAGGGGAGCGGCGGAAGAGACCCAGTACTTC. This codes for CASSVRGAAEETQYF.

This CDR3 is CASSLEAGSGNTIYF. The CDR3 DNA follows: TGTGCCAGCAGCTTAGAAGCAGGGTCCGGAAACACCATATATTTT. The rearrangement uses TRBV11-2 and TRBJ1-3; maybe TRBD1 (5 bases). The CDR3 runs 15 residues. Between the trimmed V and J ends, which lost 0 bases and 4 bases, there was a span of 10 bases. Germline V gives CDR1 SGHAT, CDR2 FQNNGV.

In its sample, this clone was seen once. The rearrangement uses TRBV7-3 and TRBJ2-7; a weak D match, TRBD2 (5 bases). The CDR3 is 13 amino acids. CDR1 is SGHTA, CDR2 FQGTGA, per germline. V gave up 1 base and J gave up 4 bases, with 8 bases separating them. CDR3 protein: CASSLKGGYEQYF. The CDR3 DNA follows: TGTGCCAGCAGCTTAAAGGGCGGGTACGAGCAGTACTTC.

This chain uses TRBV6-4 with TRBJ2-2; D unclear. The CDR3 is made up of 14 amino acids. With 0 bases removed from V and 5 bases from J, the gap between germline ends came to 7 bases. CDR1 and CDR2 from the germline V gene are MRHNA and SNTAGT. The CDR3 region is CASSDSKETGELFF. The CDR3 DNA is TGTGCCAGCAGTGACTCGAAGGAAACCGGGGAGCTGTTTTTT.

This chain uses TRBV15 with TRBJ1-1; possibly TRBD1 for D (5 bases). The V gene's germline CDR1 is LNHNV and CDR2 YYDKDF (reference sequence). Trimming cost V 1 base and J 5 bases, with 14 bases left between them. The CDR3 runs 15 residues. CDR3 coding DNA: TGTGCCACCAGCAGAGGGTCCGGGGGGGGAACTGAAGCTTTCTTT. As protein: CATSRGSGGGTEAFF. Complete variable domain (other parts from reference TRBV15 and TRBJ1-1): DAMVIQNPRYQVTQFGKPVTLSCSQTLNHNVMYWYQQKSSQAPKLLFHYYDKDFNNEADTPDNFQSRRPNTSFCFLDIRSPGLGDTAMYLCATSRGSGGGTEAFFGQGTRLTVV.

Here the CDR3 reads CASSQGRTRGNYGYTF. For the CDR3, the DNA is TGCGCCAGCAGCCAAGGAAGGACTCGGGGTAACTATGGCTACACCTTC. The rearrangement joins TRBV4-1 to TRBJ1-2, with D hard to call. CDR3 size: 16 residues. Germline CDR1 is MGHRA and CDR2 is YSYEKL. Trimming left V 1 base short and J 1 base short, with 13 bases between.

The chain is built from TRBV7-2 and TRBJ2-1; D is ambiguous. This CDR3 contains 12 residues. CDR1 and CDR2 (germline): SGHTA, FQGNSA. Trimming took off 1 base at V and 6 bases at J, with 4 bases between the two ends. The DNA for the CDR3 is TGTGCCAGCAGCTTAGGTTCCAATGAGCAGTTCTTC. This translates into CASSLGSNEQFF.

This clone was seen only once. This chain joins TRBV10-3 and TRBJ1-1; D is unresolved. V lost 0 bases and J lost 2, with 7 bases in between. The CDR3 covers 14 residues. The germline V gene encodes CDR1 ENHRY and CDR2 SYGVKD. CDR3 in amino acids: CAISESSSNTEAFF. In nucleotides, the CDR3 is TGTGCCATCAGTGAGTCGAGCAGCAACACTGAAGCTTTCTTT.

CDR3: CASSQQRGEETQYF. In DNA form, the CDR3 reads TGTGCCAGCAGCCAACAGCGGGGAGAAGAGACCCAGTACTTC. V usage is TRBV4-2 and J usage is TRBJ2-5, with 7 nucleotides matching TRBD2. V trimming: 2 bases; J trimming: 3 bases; junction bases outside the gene matches: 3. CDR3 length: 14 amino acids. Germline-derived CDR1 and CDR2 are LGHNA and YNFKEQ.

The DNA for the CDR3 is TGTGCCAGTAGTAGGACAGTCTACGAGCAGTACTTC. Its translation is CASSRTVYEQYF. The chain employs TRBV19 and TRBJ2-7, with a weak D call TRBD1 (6 bases). Trimming left V 4 bases short and J 3 bases short, with 7 bases between. This CDR3 has 12 residues. Per the germline V gene, CDR1 is LNHDA and CDR2 is SQIVND (reference sequence).

The chain is built from TRBV29-1 and TRBJ1-4; D not certain. CDR1 SQVTM and CDR2 ANQGSEA come from the germline V gene. The CDR3 sequence is 15 residues long. The V gene lost 5 bases and the J gene lost 0 bases, with 13 bases spanning the gap. The CDR3, as DNA: TGCAGCGTTCAAAGCGCGAGACCAACTAATGAAAAACTGTTTTTT. It is translated as CSVQSARPTNEKLFF.

The chain uses TRBV11-1 and TRBJ2-1; 7 bases are a match to TRBD1. The CDR3 runs 16 residues. V shed 6 bases, J shed 3 bases, and the junction held 11 bases outside the gene matches. Germline assignment: CDR1 SGHAT and CDR2 FQDESV (reference sequence). The CDR3 loop is CASRPKGARYYNEQFF. As DNA, the CDR3 is TGTGCCAGCAGGCCAAAGGGGGCCAGGTACTACAATGAGCAGTTCTTC. Supplemented by reference TRBV11-1 and TRBJ2-1, the full variable domain reads EAEVAQSPRYKITEKSQAVAFWCDPISGHATLYWYRQILGQGPELLVQFQDESVVDDSQLPKDRFSAERLKGVDSTLKIQPAELGDSAMYLCASRPKGARYYNEQFFGPGTRLTVL.

The gene calls are TRBV2 and TRBJ1-4; TRBD1 aligns across 11 bases. Looked up from germline, CDR1 is SNHLY and CDR2 is FYNNEI. There are 14 residues in the CDR3. Unmatched junction bases numbered 7, after V lost 6 bases and J lost 10 bases. The CDR3 sequence is CASSEDRGQGKLFF. Written as DNA, the CDR3 is TGTGCCAGCAGCGAGGACAGGGGGCAGGGAAAACTGTTTTTT.

The chain recombines TRBV9 with TRBJ1-4; 7 bases match TRBD1. CDR3 size: 15 residues. Germline lookup yields CDR1 SGDLS and CDR2 YYNGEE. The trim removed 4 bases at V and 7 bases at J, leaving 10 bases unmatched. CDR3 bases: TGTGCCAGCAGCCCCCTGACAGGGTTATCTGAAAAACTGTTTTTT. Protein sequence: CASSPLTGLSEKLFF.

The V call is TRBV29-1, the J call TRBJ1-1; D is perhaps TRBD1 (5 bases). Germline V gene lookup returns CDR1 SQVTM and CDR2 ANQGSEA. Trimming removed 4 bases at V and 1 base at J, with 10 bases between. This CDR3 is 13 amino acids long. This CDR3 is CSVAPDTNTEAFF. CDR3 sequence (DNA): TGCAGCGTTGCCCCGGACACGAACACTGAAGCTTTCTTT.

This clone came up a few times. V is TRBV5-1 and J is TRBJ1-2; TRBD1 matches at 10 bases. Unmatched junction bases numbered 2, after V lost 0 bases and J lost 6 bases. The CDR3 has 14 residues. Germline CDR1 is SGHRS and CDR2 is YFSETQ. The CDR3 bases are TGCGCCAGCAGCTTGGCCGGGACAGGGGATGGCTACACCTTC. Translation: CASSLAGTGDGYTF.

In its sample, this clone was seen many times. V and J are TRBV7-3 and TRBJ2-2, with 7 bases fitting TRBD2. Germline V gene sequence: CDR1 SGHTA, CDR2 FQGTGA. V was clipped by 5 bases and J by 3 bases; unmatched bases: 12. This CDR3 region has 17 residues. CDR3 coding DNA: TGTGCCAGCAGCCCCCGGGCTGGGGGGGGTTACACCGGGGAGCTGTTTTTT. As protein: CASSPRAGGGYTGELFF. Looking up the rest from reference TRBV7-3 and TRBJ2-2 gives the full variable domain: GAGVSQTPSNKVTEKGKYVELRCDPISGHTALYWYRQSLGQGPEFLIYFQGTGAADDSGLPNDRFFAVRPEGSVSTLKIQRTERGDSAVYLCASSPRAGGGYTGELFFGEGSRLTVL.

The rearrangement uses TRBV9 and TRBJ1-5; D is perhaps TRBD1 (6 bases). Trimming took 4 bases from V and 0 from J, leaving 20 bases between them. The CDR3 extends over 18 amino acids. Per the germline V gene, CDR1 is SGDLS and CDR2 is YYNGEE. The CDR3 sequence is CASSTLSCEGGSNQPQHF. In nucleotides, the CDR3 is TGTGCCAGCAGCACCTTATCGTGCGAAGGGGGTAGCAATCAGCCCCAGCATTTT.

V is TRBV19 and J is TRBJ1-5; 8 nucleotides match TRBD1. Germline trimming cut 10 bases from V and 2 bases from J; bases unmatched to any gene: 7. Germline assignment: CDR1 LNHDA and CDR2 SQIVND (reference sequence). The CDR3 totals 14 residues. The CDR3 region is CATNNRGGNQPQHF. For the CDR3, the DNA is TGTGCCACCAACAACAGGGGGGGCAATCAGCCCCAGCATTTT.

The V call is TRBV7-6, the J call TRBJ2-3, with D possibly being TRBD2 (6 bases). V lost 0 bases and J 4 bases, leaving 14 bases between the germline ends. The CDR3 has 16 amino acids. CDR1 SGHVS and CDR2 FNYEAQ come from the germline V gene. The DNA for the CDR3 is TGTGCCAGCAGCTTAGCGTCGGAGGGTGGGTCAGATACGCAGTATTTT. Translation: CASSLASEGGSDTQYF.

The rearrangement uses TRBV6-5 and TRBJ1-3; 9 nucleotides align to TRBD1. The CDR3 sequence is 12 residues long. CDR1 is MNHEY and CDR2 is SVGAGI in the germline V gene. The V gene end was trimmed by 6 bases and the J gene end by 9 bases; junction bases not matched to a gene: 3. This CDR3 reads CASREGQGTIYF. The CDR3 coding sequence is TGTGCCAGCAGAGAGGGACAGGGCACCATATATTTT.

The chain joins TRBV5-5 to TRBJ2-5; perhaps D is TRBD1 or TRBD2 (6 bases each). Per germline, CDR1 SGHKS and CDR2 YYEKEE (reference sequence). V was pared by 0 bases and J by 4 bases, with 13 bases between. CDR3 length equals 15 residues. CDR3 loop: CASSLVPGGAETQYF. The CDR3 DNA sequence: TGTGCCAGCAGCTTGGTTCCCGGGGGCGCAGAGACCCAGTACTTC.

V and J are TRBV2 and TRBJ1-4; no definite D call. Germline lookup yields CDR1 SNHLY and CDR2 FYNNEI. The CDR3 runs to 12 residues. V shed 6 bases and J shed 8 bases, with 10 bases lying between them. The CDR3 sequence: CASSGVGEKLFF. CDR3 DNA: TGTGCCAGCAGCGGGGTTGGGGAAAAACTGTTTTTT.

This chain links TRBV4-1 with TRBJ1-4; TRBD1 might be the D (5 bases). Trimming took off 4 bases at V and 0 bases at J, with 9 bases between the two ends. Germline CDR1 reads MGHRA; CDR2 reads YSYEKL. The CDR3 covers 15 residues. This CDR3 is CASSLRQTTNEKLFF. CDR3 DNA sequence: TGCGCCAGCAGCCTTAGACAGACAACTAATGAAAAACTGTTTTTT.

This clone appeared many times. This chain joins TRBV6-4 and TRBJ2-7; 9 positions agree with TRBD2. Germline trimming cut 2 bases from V and 6 bases from J; bases unmatched to any gene: 5. This CDR3 has 14 amino acids. The germline V gene has CDR1 MRHNA and CDR2 SNTAGT. The CDR3 loop reads CASSDDPAGGEQYF. The DNA of the CDR3 is TGTGCCAGCAGTGACGACCCAGCGGGGGGCGAGCAGTACTTC.

The chain uses TRBV7-7 and TRBJ2-7, with TRBD1 identical over 9 bases. With 6 bases clipped from V and 5 bases from J, the junction kept 5 bases outside the gene matches. The CDR3 is made up of 13 amino acids. Germline V gene data show CDR1 as SSHAT and CDR2 as FNYEAQ (reference sequence). CDR3 region: CASSLDRGNEQYF. The DNA for the CDR3 is TGTGCCAGCAGTTTGGACAGGGGCAACGAGCAGTACTTC.

The chain is built from TRBV7-2 and TRBJ2-6, with D hard to call. The germline gives CDR1 SGHTA, CDR2 FQGNSA. This CDR3 is 16 amino acids long. V shed 1 base and J shed 4 bases, with 11 bases lying between them. The CDR3 DNA follows: TGTGCCAGCAGCTTAGGATCCCAGTCAGGGGCCAACGTCCTGACTTTC. Translating it yields CASSLGSQSGANVLTF.